This passage covers 25 T cell receptor beta chains from one sample sequenced in a study of identical twins. TCRdb recomputed calls from the 5' RACE reads with MiXCR, one row per CDR3 protein. The repertoire consists of about 700,000 distinct CDR3 sequences, with around 5.7% occurring once and the leading ten covering roughly 2%. Sequenced material: naive T cells sorted from blood. The receptor set was obtained from a man aged 18 to 30 in good health.

Many counts were recorded for this clonotype. This chain links TRBV29-1 with TRBJ1-1, with D hard to call. Between the trimmed V and J ends, which lost 4 bases and 3 bases, there was a span of 9 bases. This CDR3 contains 12 residues. Germline V CDR1 and CDR2: SQVTM, ANQGSEA. CDR3 coding DNA: TGCAGCGTTGGGCATCGGGACACTGAAGCTTTCTTT. Protein product: CSVGHRDTEAFF.

This clonotype was observed a few times. This chain joins TRBV5-1 and TRBJ2-7; D is uncertain. The V gene lost 1 base and the J gene lost 2 bases, with 13 bases spanning the gap. Per germline, CDR1 SGHRS and CDR2 YFSETQ. The CDR3 spans 15 residues. The CDR3 here is CASSLWHSVTYEQYV. As DNA, the CDR3 is TGCGCCAGCAGCTTGTGGCACAGCGTAACCTACGAGCAGTACGTC.

The CDR3 DNA sequence: TGTGCCAGCAGCTTCTCCGGGACGGCGGACGAGCAGTACTTC. The encoded protein is CASSFSGTADEQYF. This chain uses TRBV7-2 with TRBJ2-7; D could derive from TRBD1 or TRBD2 (5 bases each). With 3 bases removed from V and 5 bases from J, the gap between germline ends came to 14 bases. Germline V lookup: CDR1 SGHTA, CDR2 FQGNSA. The CDR3 has 14 residues.

This clonotype turned up a few times. The V gene is TRBV7-9, the J gene TRBJ2-1; D is ambiguous. With 1 base removed from V and 4 bases from J, the gap between germline ends came to 11 bases. Germline CDR1 SEHNR, CDR2 FQNEAQ (reference sequence). The CDR3 covers 15 residues. The CDR3, as DNA: TGTGCCAGCAGCTTAGGTATCCACCCTTACAATGAGCAGTTCTTC. Amino acids: CASSLGIHPYNEQFF.

This clonotype was seen only a few times. This sequence joins TRBV9 and TRBJ2-7; 8 positions agree with TRBD1. The CDR3 is 13 amino acids. The ends lost 4 bases at V and 9 bases at J; junction bases unmatched: 9. From germline, CDR1 is SGDLS and CDR2 YYNGEE. CDR3 DNA sequence: TGTGCCAGCAGCCTCCAGGGGGCCGGCGGGCAGTACTTC. Protein product: CASSLQGAGGQYF.

The rearrangement uses TRBV6-5 and TRBJ2-2; 7 bases match TRBD2. Germline CDR1 MNHEY, CDR2 SVGAGI. The CDR3 is 17 amino acids. J was trimmed by 3 bases and V by 1 base; bases with no gene match: 8. CDR3 amino acids: CASSYWGGRADTGELFF. CDR3 DNA sequence: TGTGCCAGCAGTTACTGGGGTGGGAGGGCCGACACCGGGGAGCTGTTTTTT.

This clonotype was seen ten or more times. The chain couples TRBV7-2 to TRBJ2-7; D is perhaps TRBD1 or TRBD2 (9 bases each). CDR3 length equals 15 residues. The germline V gene encodes CDR1 SGHTA and CDR2 FQGNSA. Deletions cut 4 bases from V and 5 bases from J, with 18 bases between. This CDR3 is CASSSSGTGSHEQYF. The CDR3 DNA sequence: TGTGCCAGCAGCTCTAGCGGGACAGGGTCCCACGAGCAGTACTTC.

Many counts were recorded for this clonotype. J is TRBJ2-7 and V is TRBV28; D possibly corresponds to TRBD1 (5 bases). This CDR3 is 12 amino acids long. The germline V gene encodes CDR1 MDHEN and CDR2 SYDVKM. V shed 6 bases and J shed 3 bases, with 9 bases lying between them. The CDR3 reads CASSRQIYEQYF. DNA of the CDR3: TGTGCCAGCAGCCGACAGATCTACGAGCAGTACTTC.

This clonotype was counted ten times or more. The chain recombines TRBV5-1 with TRBJ2-2; 10 bases fit TRBD2. Per the germline V gene, CDR1 is SGHRS and CDR2 is YFSETQ. Trimming took 4 bases from V and 2 from J; bases not matched to a gene: 5. CDR3 length: 16 residues. This CDR3 is CASSTWTSGNTGELFF. Here the CDR3 DNA reads TGCGCCAGCAGCACATGGACTAGCGGAAACACCGGGGAGCTGTTTTTT.

There are many counts of this clonotype. This sequence joins TRBV28 and TRBJ2-1; D may match TRBD1 or TRBD2 (6 bases each). The CDR3 length is 16 residues. Germline V gene sequence: CDR1 MDHEN, CDR2 SYDVKM. V was pared by 5 bases and J by 5 bases, with 19 bases between. CDR3: CASSQLGGGQDNEQFF. Here the CDR3 DNA reads TGTGCCAGCAGTCAGCTTGGAGGGGGACAAGACAATGAGCAGTTCTTC.

The table lists this clonotype with many counts. The chain joins TRBV7-9 to TRBJ1-2; TRBD1 matches at 7 bases. Germline values: CDR1 SEHNR, CDR2 FQNEAQ (reference sequence). Trimming cost V 5 bases and J 0 bases; bases outside gene matches: 9. CDR3 length equals 16 residues. Written as DNA, the CDR3 is TGTGCCAGCAGCGCAGGGACAGCTCAGACTAACTATGGCTACACCTTC. Its protein product is CASSAGTAQTNYGYTF.

The chain has TRBV7-2 and TRBJ1-1; 7 bases fit TRBD1. The V and J ends lost 4 bases and 3 bases, in that order; junction bases with no gene match: 11. This CDR3 has 16 amino acids. Germline-derived CDR1 and CDR2 are SGHTA and FQGNSA. CDR3 region: CASSSRTGWGDTEAFF. In DNA form, the CDR3 reads TGTGCCAGCAGCTCTCGGACAGGTTGGGGGGACACTGAAGCTTTCTTT.

At least ten counts were recorded for this clonotype. The chain joins TRBV24-1 to TRBJ2-5; 9 nucleotides align to TRBD2. The CDR3 runs 16 residues. The V gene's germline CDR1 is KGHDR and CDR2 SFDVKD. The V and J ends lost 7 bases and 3 bases, in that order; junction bases with no gene match: 11. The CDR3 loop reads CATSPRAGGEEETQYF. CDR3 coding DNA: TGTGCCACCAGCCCCAGAGCGGGGGGTGAAGAAGAGACCCAGTACTTC.

This clonotype was picked up a small number of times. As DNA, the CDR3 is TGTGCCAGCAGTTACTCGGGGCCCAGGGGAGGTGAAAAACTGTTTTTT. This codes for CASSYSGPRGGEKLFF. The rearrangement joins TRBV6-5 to TRBJ1-4; a possible D gene is TRBD1 (6 bases). The germline CDR1 and CDR2 sequences are MNHEY and SVGAGI. The CDR3 loop spans 16 amino acids. The V end lost 0 bases, the J end lost 7 bases, and 15 bases lay between the germline ends.

This clonotype was seen repeatedly, ten times or more. The chain is built from TRBV28 and TRBJ2-5; D tentatively fits TRBD1 or TRBD2 (5 bases each). The CDR3 has 15 residues. Trimming shortened V by 1 base and J by 1 base, and 10 bases separated the two germline ends. CDR1 and CDR2 (germline): MDHEN, SYDVKM. The DNA of the CDR3 is TGTGCCAGCAGTTTATTGGGGGTTACCCAAGAGACCCAGTACTTC. This gives the protein CASSLLGVTQETQYF.

This clonotype was seen a handful of times. CDR3 loop: CASSGGVRHEQYV. The DNA of the CDR3 is TGTGCCAGCAGTGGCGGAGTACGGCACGAGCAGTACGTC. The chain joins TRBV6-1 to TRBJ2-7; D gene unclear. The V gene's germline CDR1 is MNHNS and CDR2 SASEGT. With 4 bases removed from V and 5 bases from J, the gap between germline ends came to 12 bases. The length of the CDR3 is 13 residues.

This clonotype was observed a handful of times. The chain couples TRBV12-3 or TRBV12-4 to TRBJ1-2, with 10 bases aligning to TRBD1. The CDR3 is 15 residues long. The J segment lost 4 bases and the V segment lost 7 bases, leaving 9 bases of the junction unmatched. The DNA of the CDR3 is TGTGCCAGCACCCCAAGGGGACAGGGGTTCTATGGCTACACCTTC. Its protein is CASTPRGQGFYGYTF.

The sample holds many counts of this clonotype. Here the CDR3 reads CAISAGTGAEQYV. The CDR3 nucleotides are TGTGCCATCAGCGCAGGGACAGGAGCCGAGCAGTACGTC. This chain uses TRBV10-3 with TRBJ2-7, with TRBD1 matching over 8 bases. Germline trimming cut 6 bases from V and 6 bases from J; bases unmatched to any gene: 7. Germline values: CDR1 ENHRY, CDR2 SYGVKD. The CDR3 loop spans 13 amino acids.

This clonotype was found a few times. The J gene is TRBJ1-1, the V gene TRBV3-1; tentatively, D is TRBD1 (5 bases). CDR1 LGHDT and CDR2 YNNKEL come from the germline V gene (reference sequence). Deletions cut 4 bases from V and 8 bases from J, with 11 bases between. CDR3 length equals 12 residues. DNA for the CDR3: TGTGCCAGCAGCCCGTTAGAGGGGGAAGCTTTCTTT. Translated: CASSPLEGEAFF.

The sample holds a few counts of this clonotype. The chain recombines TRBV10-3 with TRBJ2-1; D is perhaps TRBD1 or TRBD2 (7 bases each). This CDR3 is built from 18 residues. Germline loops: CDR1 ENHRY, CDR2 SYGVKD. The V gene lost 2 bases and the J gene lost 7 bases, with 24 bases spanning the gap. The CDR3 DNA reads as TGTGCCATCAGTGAGACAGACAGGGCGGCAGCGGGAATGAATGAGCAGTTCTTC. Encoded protein: CAISETDRAAAGMNEQFF.

Many counts were recorded for this clonotype. The chain joins TRBV12-3 or TRBV12-4 to TRBJ1-1; tentative D call: TRBD1 (5 bases). The length of the CDR3 is 13 residues. V lost 3 bases and J lost 8, with 13 bases in between. CDR3: CASSLGSGREAFF. As DNA, the CDR3 is TGTGCCAGCAGTTTGGGATCAGGGAGGGAAGCTTTCTTT.

This clonotype turned up a few times. This sequence joins TRBV7-9 and TRBJ2-3; D possibly uses TRBD1 or TRBD2 (5 bases each). The germline V gene has CDR1 SEHNR and CDR2 FQNEAQ (reference sequence). The CDR3 length is 12 residues. V dropped 5 bases and J dropped 10 bases, with 13 bases sitting between them. This CDR3 is CASSRGMGAQYF. CDR3 bases: TGTGCCAGCAGCCGAGGGATGGGGGCGCAGTATTTT.

In this sample, this clonotype turned up many times. This chain links TRBV11-2 with TRBJ2-7, with TRBD2 matching 7 bases. The V segment lost 1 base and the J segment 3 bases; nucleotides outside the gene matches: 15. The CDR3 extends over 18 amino acids. Germline V gene data show CDR1 as SGHAT and CDR2 as FQNNGV. The chain's CDR3 is CASSLGGLVPSRGYEQYF. The CDR3 DNA reads TGTGCCAGCAGCTTAGGAGGACTAGTTCCCTCCCGGGGCTACGAGCAGTACTTC. The variable domain in full, completed from reference TRBV11-2 and TRBJ2-7, reads EAGVAQSPRYKIIEKRQSVAFWCNPISGHATLYWYQQILGQGPKLLIQFQNNGVVDDSQLPKDRFSAERLKGVDSTLKIQPAKLEDSAVYLCASSLGGLVPSRGYEQYFGPGTRLTVT.

A few counts support this clonotype. CDR3: CASRTRGENEKLFF. The CDR3 nucleotides are TGTGCCAGCAGAACCAGGGGGGAGAATGAAAAACTGTTTTTT. V gene TRBV2 combines with J gene TRBJ1-4, with 7 bases lining up with TRBD1. This CDR3 region has 14 residues. The V segment lost 6 bases and the J segment 5 bases; nucleotides outside the gene matches: 6. Germline loops: CDR1 SNHLY, CDR2 FYNNEI.

The rearrangement links TRBV20-1 to TRBJ1-2; TRBD1 aligns across 7 bases. CDR1 and CDR2 (germline): DFQATT, SNEGSKA (reference sequence). V dropped 6 bases and J dropped 8; count of bases not matched to a gene: 18. The CDR3 has 15 amino acids. CDR3 residues: CSAVSGTENFGGYTF. The CDR3 coding sequence is TGCAGTGCCGTCTCCGGGACAGAAAATTTTGGGGGCTACACCTTC.